The following is a T cell receptor beta chain sequence with its context. The target antigen is unknown. Naive CD8 cells, CD45RO-negative and positively selected for CCR7, excluded terminally differentiated effector memory CD45RA+ cells. The CDR3 has 17 amino acids. Deletions cut 7 bases from V and 3 bases from J, with 21 bases between. The V gene's germline CDR1 is SEHNR and CDR2 FQNEAQ (reference sequence). The data derive from a study of shared clonotypes between healthy human individuals. Whole-study findings and limits: Naive subsets usually exceeded memory subsets in estimated richness.

This table comes from immunoSEQ multiplex PCR, and its TCRdb copy is limited to in-frame clones, with some not included. This sample carries around 2,000,000 clones, approximately 94% of them seen once, and the ten largest clones take around 1.1%. The chain links TRBV7-9 to TRBJ2-2, with TRBD2 as a possible D gene (5 bases). The specimen sequenced was naive CD8+ T cells sorted from blood. This clonotype was sampled from a man between 18 and 35 years old in good health. Written as DNA, the CDR3 is TGTGCCAGCACCACTTATGGGAGATACCCAGACACCGGGGAGCTGTTTTTT. This codes for CASTTYGRYPDTGELFF.